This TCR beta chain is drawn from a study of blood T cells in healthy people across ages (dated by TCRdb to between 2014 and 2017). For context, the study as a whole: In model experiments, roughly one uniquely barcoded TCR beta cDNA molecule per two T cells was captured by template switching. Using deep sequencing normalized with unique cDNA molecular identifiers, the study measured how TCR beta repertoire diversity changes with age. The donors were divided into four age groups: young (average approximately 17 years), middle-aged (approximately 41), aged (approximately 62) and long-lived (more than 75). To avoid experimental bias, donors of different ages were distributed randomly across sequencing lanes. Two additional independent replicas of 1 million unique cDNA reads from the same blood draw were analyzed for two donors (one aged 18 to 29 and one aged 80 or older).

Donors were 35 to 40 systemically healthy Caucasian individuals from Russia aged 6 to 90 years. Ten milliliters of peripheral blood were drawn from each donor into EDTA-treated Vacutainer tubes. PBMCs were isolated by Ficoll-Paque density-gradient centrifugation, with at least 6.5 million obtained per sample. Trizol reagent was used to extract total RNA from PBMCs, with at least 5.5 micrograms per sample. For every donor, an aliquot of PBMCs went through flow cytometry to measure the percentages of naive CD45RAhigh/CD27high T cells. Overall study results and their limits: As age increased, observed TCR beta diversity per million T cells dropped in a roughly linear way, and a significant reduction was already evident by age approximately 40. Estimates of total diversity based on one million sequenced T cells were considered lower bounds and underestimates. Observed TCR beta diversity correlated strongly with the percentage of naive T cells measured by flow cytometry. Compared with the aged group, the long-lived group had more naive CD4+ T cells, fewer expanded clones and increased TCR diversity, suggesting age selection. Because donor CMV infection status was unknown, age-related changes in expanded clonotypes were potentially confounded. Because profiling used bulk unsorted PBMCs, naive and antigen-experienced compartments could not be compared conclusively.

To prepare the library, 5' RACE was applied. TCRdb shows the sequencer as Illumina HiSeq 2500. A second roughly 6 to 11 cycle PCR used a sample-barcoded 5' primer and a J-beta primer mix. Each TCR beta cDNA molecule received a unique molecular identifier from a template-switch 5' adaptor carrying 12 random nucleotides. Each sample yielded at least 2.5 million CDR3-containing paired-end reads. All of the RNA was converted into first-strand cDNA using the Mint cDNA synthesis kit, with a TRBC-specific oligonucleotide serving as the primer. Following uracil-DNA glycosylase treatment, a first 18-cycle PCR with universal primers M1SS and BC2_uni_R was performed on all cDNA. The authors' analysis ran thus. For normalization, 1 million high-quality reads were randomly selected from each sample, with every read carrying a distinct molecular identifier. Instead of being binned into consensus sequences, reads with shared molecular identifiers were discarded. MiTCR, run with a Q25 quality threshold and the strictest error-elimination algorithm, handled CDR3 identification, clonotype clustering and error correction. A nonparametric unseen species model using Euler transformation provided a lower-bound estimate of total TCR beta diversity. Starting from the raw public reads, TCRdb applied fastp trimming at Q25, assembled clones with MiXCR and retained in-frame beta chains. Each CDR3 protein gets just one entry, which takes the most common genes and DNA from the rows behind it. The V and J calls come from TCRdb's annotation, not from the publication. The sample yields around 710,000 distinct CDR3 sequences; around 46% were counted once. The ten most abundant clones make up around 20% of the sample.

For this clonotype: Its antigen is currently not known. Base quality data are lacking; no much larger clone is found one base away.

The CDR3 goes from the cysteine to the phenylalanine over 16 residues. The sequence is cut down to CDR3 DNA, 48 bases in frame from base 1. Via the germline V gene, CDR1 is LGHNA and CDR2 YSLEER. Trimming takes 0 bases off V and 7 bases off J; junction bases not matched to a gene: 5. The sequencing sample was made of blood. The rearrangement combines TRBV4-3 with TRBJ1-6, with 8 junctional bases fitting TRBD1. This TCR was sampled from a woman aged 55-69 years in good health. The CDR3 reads CASSQDHRGSNSPLHF. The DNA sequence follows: TGCGCCAGCAGCCAAGATCACAGGGGGAGCAATTCACCCCTCCACTTT.